This T cell receptor (beta chain) stems from a study of T cells after yellow fever vaccination. TCRdb analysed the 5' RACE reads with MiXCR anew, one entry per CDR3 protein. The sample contains tens of thousands of distinct CDR3 sequences, roughly 8% of which appear only once. V was cut by 1 base and J by 5 bases, with 9 bases left in between. Per the germline V gene, CDR1 is SGHVS and CDR2 is FQNEAQ. This CDR3 contains 13 residues. The sequences come from CD8+ T cells sorted from PBMCs, collected on the day of the yellow fever booster vaccination. The chain combines TRBV7-8 with TRBJ2-7; tentative D call: TRBD1 (5 bases). The TCR originated in a man in his thirties or forties who received the YFV17D yellow fever vaccine. CDR3 loop: CASSLGGSHEQYF. The DNA of the CDR3 is TGTGCCAGCAGCTTAGGGGGCAGCCACGAGCAGTACTTC.